This entry describes one T cell receptor (beta chain). This CDR3 is also generated by other DNA sequences in the sample. The data are from a study of shared clonotypes between healthy human individuals. Naive CD8 cells lacked CD45RO and underwent positive selection for CCR7, leaving out terminally differentiated effector memory CD45RA+ cells. The healthy adult donors were HIV-negative and reported no recent acute infections or vaccinations. Libraries were prepared by immunoSEQ multiplex PCR; TCRdb keeps only in-frame clonotypes and omits some of them. Of about 2 million clones in the sample, roughly 94% were seen once. Germline V gives CDR1 MNHNS, CDR2 SASEGT. Trimming shortened V by 1 base and J by 0 bases, and 3 bases separated the two germline ends. CDR3 length: 13 amino acids.

This chain joins TRBV6-1 and TRBJ1-1; D is uncertain. Material for sequencing was naive CD8+ T cells sorted from blood. The TCR was taken from a man aged 18-30 years in good health. The CDR3 bases are TGTGCCAGCAGTGAAGGCCTGAACACTGAAGCTTTCTTT. Its translation: CASSEGLNTEAFF.